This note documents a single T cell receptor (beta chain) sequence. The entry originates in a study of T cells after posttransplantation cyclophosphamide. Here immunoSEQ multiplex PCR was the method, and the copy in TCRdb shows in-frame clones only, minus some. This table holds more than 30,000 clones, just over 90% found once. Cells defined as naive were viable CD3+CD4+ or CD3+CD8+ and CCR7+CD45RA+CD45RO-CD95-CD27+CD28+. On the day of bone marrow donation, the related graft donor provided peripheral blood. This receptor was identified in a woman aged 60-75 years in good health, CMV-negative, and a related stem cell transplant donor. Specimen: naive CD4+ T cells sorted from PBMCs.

The CDR3 DNA is TGCAGGGGCGGGGGAGGGACTGAAGCTTTCTTT. It is translated as CRGGGGTEAFF. The chain uses TRBV20-1 and TRBJ1-1, with D perhaps TRBD1 (5 bases). Germline assignment: CDR1 DFQATT and CDR2 SNEGSKA (reference sequence). The CDR3 is made up of 11 amino acids.